A selection of T cell receptor beta chains follows, all from one sample in a study of blood T cell repertoires in COVID-19. Repertoires were generated with immunoSEQ multiplex PCR, while TCRdb's copy carries only in-frame clones and drops some. This table has 70,000 to 95,000 clones, 90% to 95% appearing once. Sequencing was done on a sample of peripheral blood. The receptors stem from a middle-aged man with COVID-19, enrolled during active disease. Each CDR3 is given with its conserved first and last residue. Fields, in order: V gene, D gene, J gene, clone size, CDR3 DNA, CDR3 protein. The D gene is left open where the match is weak. The listing skips clone size in some rows; elsewhere it reads once, few, many or a size class.

V: TRBV5-4
D: .
J: TRBJ2-5
size: once
DNA: TGTGCCAGCAGCTTGGGCGGAAAAGAGACCCAGTACTTC
CDR3: CASSLGGKETQYF

V: TRBV5-4
D: TRBD2
J: TRBJ2-7
size: .
DNA: TGTGCCAGCAGACCCCGACTAGCGGGAGATAGCGAGCAGTACTTC
CDR3: CASRPRLAGDSEQYF

V: TRBV21-1
D: .
J: TRBJ1-2
size: .
DNA: TGTGCCAGCAGCAAAGTTCGGTGGGCGGGGACGGGCTATGGCTACACCTTC
CDR3: CASSKVRWAGTGYGYTF

V: TRBV30
D: .
J: TRBJ1-4
size: once
DNA: TGTGCCTGGAAATTAGGTCAGGGATCAAAACTGTTTTTT
CDR3: CAWKLGQGSKLFF

V: TRBV5-4
D: .
J: TRBJ2-1
size: .
DNA: TGTGCCAGCAGCTTGTGGACTACAAATGAGCAGTTCTTC
CDR3: CASSLWTTNEQFF

V: TRBV5-1
D: TRBD2
J: TRBJ2-5
size: .
DNA: TGCGCCAGCAGCTTGGGGGACTATGTGTCTCAAGAGACCCAGTACTTC
CDR3: CASSLGDYVSQETQYF

V: TRBV29-1
D: TRBD2
J: TRBJ2-5
size: once
DNA: TGCAGCGTTCTTGGGCCGGGAGGGGAGCAAGAGACCCAGTACTTC
CDR3: CSVLGPGGEQETQYF

V: TRBV9
D: TRBD2
J: TRBJ2-4
size: once
DNA: TGTGCCAGCAGCCCAGGACTAGCGGTAGCCAAAAACATTCAGTACTTC
CDR3: CASSPGLAVAKNIQYF

V: TRBV10-3
D: TRBD2
J: TRBJ2-5
size: once
DNA: TGTGCCATCAGTGTAGCGGGAGGAGAAGAGACCCAGTACTTC
CDR3: CAISVAGGEETQYF

V: TRBV4-1
D: .
J: TRBJ2-5
size: .
DNA: TGCGCCAGTAAGAAGGCGGGGGCGGGAGAGACCCAGTACTTC
CDR3: CASKKAGAGETQYF

V: TRBV6-5
D: TRBD1
J: TRBJ1-2
size: .
DNA: TGTGCCAGCATCTTGGGACAGGGGGATAACTATGGCTACACCTTC
CDR3: CASILGQGDNYGYTF

V: TRBV7-2
D: .
J: TRBJ2-6
size: .
DNA: TGTGCCAGCAGCCGGGATGCTGGGGCCAACGTCCTGACTTTC
CDR3: CASSRDAGANVLTF

V: TRBV19
D: TRBD2
J: TRBJ2-2
size: once
DNA: TGTGCCACTCGCATAGCGGGAGGCACCGGGGAGCTGTTTTTT
CDR3: CATRIAGGTGELFF

V: TRBV6-1
D: .
J: TRBJ1-4
size: .
DNA: TGTGCCAGCAGTGAGGAGTCAGCTAATGAAAAACTGTTTTTT
CDR3: CASSEESANEKLFF

V: TRBV6-5
D: TRBD1
J: TRBJ1-2
size: once
DNA: TGTGCCAGCAGGCGGACAGGGACCAACTATGGCTACACCTTC
CDR3: CASRRTGTNYGYTF

V: TRBV3-1/TRBV3-2
D: .
J: TRBJ1-2
size: .
DNA: TGTGCCAGCAGCCAAGAGGCCCTAGGAGGCTACACCTTC
CDR3: CASSQEALGGYTF

V: TRBV12-3/TRBV12-4
D: .
J: TRBJ1-2
size: .
DNA: TGTGCCAGCAGTTTAAGGGGAGGCTATGGCTACACCTTC
CDR3: CASSLRGGYGYTF

V: TRBV7-9
D: TRBD1
J: TRBJ1-2
size: .
DNA: TGTGCCAGCAGCCCACAGGGGGATGGCTACACCTTC
CDR3: CASSPQGDGYTF

V: TRBV6-2/TRBV6-3
D: .
J: TRBJ1-4
size: few
DNA: TGTGCCAGCAGCGCGGGACGGCCTAATGAAAAACTGTTTTTT
CDR3: CASSAGRPNEKLFF

V: TRBV24-1
D: TRBD1
J: TRBJ1-4
size: .
DNA: TGTGCCACCAGTGACCCCGACAGGGTGCGGGAAAAACTGTTTTTT
CDR3: CATSDPDRVREKLFF

V: TRBV7-5
D: .
J: TRBJ1-6
size: .
DNA: TGTGTCAGAGGCCGGGTTCCTAATTCACCCCTCCACTTT
CDR3: CVRGRVPNSPLHF

V: TRBV19
D: TRBD1
J: TRBJ2-1
size: .
DNA: TGTGCCAGTAGTATCCAATTAATAGGGGGCGAGGATGAGCAGTTCTTC
CDR3: CASSIQLIGGEDEQFF

V: TRBV19
D: TRBD1
J: TRBJ1-1
size: .
DNA: TGTGCCAGTAGTCTCCGGACAGGGAATACTGAAGCTTTCTTT
CDR3: CASSLRTGNTEAFF